One and the same sample provided the 24 T cell receptor beta chains below, sequenced in a study of a mutant IDH1 vaccine in newly diagnosed glioma (dated by TCRdb to about 2021). The library came from the immunoSEQ multiplex PCR assay. Sourced from immuneACCESS, this table was stored by TCRdb with only in-frame sequences that have V and J called. A share of the clones is absent; for the studies checked, an unresolved V gene accounts for under half, and the remainder has no known explanation. The sample yields 45,000 to 70,000 clones; 91% were counted once. The ten largest clones capture 2% to 3% of the sample. This specimen's time point label, per the study, means: baseline, week 1 (first vaccination visit). What this sample's treatment or condition label stands for: pre-vaccination baseline after standard-of-care therapy. The material sequenced was PBMCs, taken from a glioma patient treated with radiotherapy, temozolomide or both. These receptors originate from a man between 50 and 59 years old with glioma.

The chain links TRBV5-4 to TRBJ2-7, with D unclear. The germline CDR1 and CDR2 sequences are SGHNT and YYREEE (reference sequence). The CDR3 length is 16 residues. Trimming removed 4 bases at V and 4 bases at J, with 21 bases between. The CDR3 reads CASSAFGQPVLYEQYF. The CDR3 DNA sequence: TGTGCCAGCAGCGCGTTCGGCCAGCCAGTCCTATACGAGCAGTACTTC. The entire variable domain, with the rest obtained from reference TRBV5-4 and TRBJ2-7, is as follows: ETGVTQSPTHLIKTRGQQVTLRCSSQSGHNTVSWYQQALGQGPQFIFQYYREEENGRGNFPPRFSGLQFPNYSSELNVNALELDDSALYLCASSAFGQPVLYEQYFGPGTRLTVT.

This clone was observed once. V and J are TRBV2 and TRBJ2-7; the D gene is possibly TRBD1 (6 bases). Germline V gives CDR1 SNHLY, CDR2 FYNNEI. V was clipped by 7 bases and J by 1 base, with 17 bases between them. This CDR3 has 15 amino acids. The DNA for the CDR3 is TGTGCCAGCACTTATGGGGGCGCGTTTTCCTACGAGCAGTACTTC. Protein: CASTYGGAFSYEQYF.

The chain has TRBV14 and TRBJ2-3; no reliable D call. V was cut by 2 bases and J by 4 bases, with 10 bases left in between. Germline CDR1 is SGHDN and CDR2 is FVKESK. The CDR3 covers 14 residues. Here the CDR3 reads CASSQMGGADTQYF. The CDR3 DNA is TGTGCCAGCAGCCAAATGGGTGGGGCAGATACGCAGTATTTT.

The chain joins TRBV7-9 to TRBJ2-2; D is perhaps TRBD2 (6 bases). The V and J ends lost 7 bases and 8 bases respectively, with 23 bases between them. This CDR3 has 16 amino acids. Germline V CDR1 and CDR2: SEHNR, FQNEAQ (reference sequence). The CDR3 coding sequence is TGTGCCAGCACATACCCAGCGGGCAGGTCTCGGGGGGAGCTGTTTTTT. This gives the protein CASTYPAGRSRGELFF. Complete variable domain (other parts from reference TRBV7-9 and TRBJ2-2): DTGVSQNPRHKITKRGQNVTFRCDPISEHNRLYWYRQTLGQGPEFLTYFQNEAQLEKSRLLSDRFSAERPKGSFSTLEIQRTEQGDSAMYLCASTYPAGRSRGELFFGEGSRLTVL.

The genes are TRBV7-9 and TRBJ2-7, with 9 bases that match TRBD1. V dropped 3 bases and J dropped 0; count of bases not matched to a gene: 6. Germline V gene lookup returns CDR1 SEHNR and CDR2 FQNEAQ (reference sequence). This CDR3 is 16 amino acids long. Written as DNA, the CDR3 is TGTGCCAGCAGCTTGGCCAGGGACAGGGCCTCCTACGAGCAGTACTTC. Protein product: CASSLARDRASYEQYF. Filled out from reference TRBV7-9 and TRBJ2-7, the complete variable domain reads DTGVSQNPRHKITKRGQNVTFRCDPISEHNRLYWYRQTLGQGPEFLTYFQNEAQLEKSRLLSDRFSAERPKGSFSTLEIQRTEQGDSAMYLCASSLARDRASYEQYFGPGTRLTVT.

The chain uses TRBV29-1 and TRBJ2-3; 7 bases agree with TRBD2. The germline gives CDR1 SQVTM, CDR2 ANQGSEA. This CDR3 region has 14 residues. The trim removed 3 bases at V and 2 bases at J, leaving 5 bases unmatched. This CDR3 reads CSVEGDYYTDTQYF. Here the CDR3 DNA reads TGCAGCGTTGAGGGGGACTACTACACAGATACGCAGTATTTT.

This clone came up once. The gene calls are TRBV5-4 and TRBJ1-1; maybe TRBD1 (6 bases). The CDR3 extends over 14 amino acids. Trimming removed 5 bases at V and 0 bases at J, with 11 bases between. Per germline, CDR1 SGHNT and CDR2 YYREEE (reference sequence). CDR3 amino acids: CASSSHRVNTEAFF. CDR3 DNA: TGTGCCAGCAGTTCCCACAGGGTGAACACTGAAGCTTTCTTT. The entire variable domain, with the rest obtained from reference TRBV5-4 and TRBJ1-1, is as follows: ETGVTQSPTHLIKTRGQQVTLRCSSQSGHNTVSWYQQALGQGPQFIFQYYREEENGRGNFPPRFSGLQFPNYSSELNVNALELDDSALYLCASSSHRVNTEAFFGQGTRLTVV.

The chain employs TRBV4-1 and TRBJ1-4; weak D call: TRBD1 (5 bases). The CDR3 has 17 residues. V was trimmed by 3 bases and J by 8 bases, leaving 22 bases between them. Germline CDR1 MGHRA, CDR2 YSYEKL. CDR3 sequence (DNA): TGCGCCAGCAGCCATGGACCGGGACGGACTAAGGGGGAAAAACTGTTTTTT. This translates into CASSHGPGRTKGEKLFF.

J is TRBJ1-2 and V is TRBV9; possibly TRBD1 for D (6 bases). Germline CDR1 is SGDLS and CDR2 is YYNGEE. The CDR3 is 15 amino acids. V was pared by 3 bases and J by 4 bases, with 16 bases between. CDR3 sequence: CASSAQTGVGYGYTF. The CDR3 region has the DNA TGTGCCAGCAGCGCCCAGACAGGTGTTGGCTATGGCTACACCTTC. Variable domain in full (rest from reference TRBV9 and TRBJ1-2): DSGVTQTPKHLITATGQRVTLRCSPRSGDLSVYWYQQSLDQGLQFLIQYYNGEERAKGNILERFSAQQFPDLHSELNLSSLELGDSALYFCASSAQTGVGYGYTFGSGTRLTVV.

The chain couples TRBV9 to TRBJ1-2, with TRBD1 matching over 7 bases. V was pared by 2 bases and J by 2 bases, with 6 bases of the junction left unmatched. In germline, CDR1 is SGDLS, CDR2 YYNGEE. This CDR3 comprises 15 residues. CDR3 region: CASSVAGTANYGYTF. CDR3 nucleotide sequence: TGTGCCAGCAGCGTCGCCGGGACAGCGAACTATGGCTACACCTTC.

J is TRBJ2-7 and V is TRBV19; no firm D call. The V end lost 3 bases, the J end lost 3 bases, and 9 bases lay between the germline ends. There are 13 residues in the CDR3. Germline V CDR1 and CDR2: LNHDA, SQIVND (reference sequence). The CDR3 region has the DNA TGTGCCAGTAGTATGGTAGGCAGCTACGAGCAGTACTTC. Translation: CASSMVGSYEQYF. Variable domain in full (rest from reference TRBV19 and TRBJ2-7): DGGITQSPKYLFRKEGQNVTLSCEQNLNHDAMYWYRQDPGQGLRLIYYSQIVNDFQKGDIAEGYSVSREKKESFPLTVTSAQKNPTAFYLCASSMVGSYEQYFGPGTRLTVT.

The chain recombines TRBV5-5 with TRBJ2-7, with D possibly TRBD1 on 6 matching bases. Germline CDR1 and CDR2: SGHKS and YYEKEE (reference sequence). V was shortened by 3 bases and J by 6 bases, with 13 bases between the two germline ends. The CDR3 is made up of 13 amino acids. The CDR3: CASSWGQGLEQYF. CDR3 DNA sequence: TGTGCCAGCAGCTGGGGGCAGGGTCTCGAGCAGTACTTC.

The chain employs TRBV28 and TRBJ1-5; D gene ambiguous. This CDR3 has 17 amino acids. The V gene lost 6 bases and the J gene lost 6 bases, with 24 bases spanning the gap. The germline gives CDR1 MDHEN, CDR2 SYDVKM. As DNA, the CDR3 is TGTGCCAGCAGCCGCCTATTTGCCTCGCTGGGAGGTCAGCCCCAGCATTTT. Translation: CASSRLFASLGGQPQHF.

The V and J genes are TRBV15 and TRBJ2-5; 7 bases are shared with TRBD2. Germline trimming cut 5 bases from V and 6 bases from J; bases unmatched to any gene: 12. Germline loops: CDR1 LNHNV, CDR2 YYDKDF (reference sequence). The CDR3 loop spans 15 amino acids. The CDR3 sequence: CATSVPGTTLQTQYF. The CDR3 DNA follows: TGTGCCACCAGCGTCCCCGGGACTACCTTACAGACCCAGTACTTC. The variable domain in full, completed from reference TRBV15 and TRBJ2-5, reads DAMVIQNPRYQVTQFGKPVTLSCSQTLNHNVMYWYQQKSSQAPKLLFHYYDKDFNNEADTPDNFQSRRPNTSFCFLDIRSPGLGDTAMYLCATSVPGTTLQTQYFGPGTRLLVL.

J is TRBJ2-5 and V is TRBV9, with 7 bases lining up with TRBD2. V lost 0 bases and J lost 5; bases outside the gene matches: 7. The CDR3 extends over 15 amino acids. CDR1 is SGDLS and CDR2 is YYNGEE in the germline V gene. This CDR3 reads CASSVAWEGWETQYF. The CDR3 coding sequence is TGTGCCAGCAGCGTAGCTTGGGAGGGATGGGAGACCCAGTACTTC.

The DNA of the CDR3 is TGCGCCAGCAGCCAAAACGGACAGGGTTCGGCTGGAAACACCATATATTTT. It yields the protein CASSQNGQGSAGNTIYF. The rearrangement links TRBV4-1 to TRBJ1-3, with TRBD1 matching 8 bases. Germline-derived CDR1 and CDR2 are MGHRA and YSYEKL. V shed 2 bases and J 2 bases; nucleotides not matched to a gene: 8. This CDR3 contains 17 residues.

In its sample, this clone was seen once. The V call is TRBV30, the J call TRBJ1-6; weak D call: TRBD1 (6 bases). The germline V gene has CDR1 GTSNPN and CDR2 SVGIG (reference sequence). Between the trimmed V and J ends, which lost 2 bases and 8 bases, there was a span of 10 bases. This CDR3 has 13 residues. The CDR3 protein is CAWSNKGDSPLHF. CDR3 coding DNA: TGTGCCTGGAGTAATAAGGGGGATTCACCCCTCCACTTT. The full variable domain, in which reference TRBV30 and TRBJ1-6 provide the parts outside the CDR3, is SQTIHQWPATLVQPVGSPLSLECTVEGTSNPNLYWYRQAAGRGLQLLFYSVGIGQISSEVPQNLSASRPQDRQFILSSKKLLLSDSGFYLCAWSNKGDSPLHFGNGTRLTVT.

The chain employs TRBV7-2 and TRBJ2-7, with no clear D. The germline gives CDR1 SGHTA, CDR2 FQGNSA. CDR3 size: 14 residues. Trimming stripped 3 bases from V and 0 bases from J, with 9 bases between. CDR3 DNA sequence: TGTGCCAGCAGCTTGTCACACAGCTCCTACGAGCAGTACTTC. This encodes CASSLSHSSYEQYF.

The chain employs TRBV5-4 and TRBJ2-1; D may be TRBD1 or TRBD2 (5 bases each). Germline CDR1 reads SGHNT; CDR2 reads YYREEE (reference sequence). The ends were cut back, 6 bases at V and 0 bases at J, with 22 bases in the middle. This CDR3 is built from 18 residues. CDR3 DNA: TGTGCCAGCAACGGACTTGCCGTCGGGACGAGCTCCTACAATGAGCAGTTCTTC. It specifies CASNGLAVGTSSYNEQFF.

V gene TRBV5-1 combines with J gene TRBJ1-3; D might be TRBD1 (5 bases). The V and J ends lost 4 bases and 4 bases respectively, with 18 bases between them. The V gene's germline CDR1 is SGHRS and CDR2 YFSETQ. CDR3 length equals 16 residues. The CDR3 DNA reads TGCGCCAGCAGCGCCTCTGGGGCAGCCGGGGGAAACACCATATATTTT. As protein: CASSASGAAGGNTIYF.

The chain combines TRBV28 with TRBJ2-5; TRBD2 aligns across 9 bases. The CDR3 is 15 residues long. J lost 1 base, V lost 7 bases, and 7 bases had no gene match. From germline, CDR1 is MDHEN and CDR2 SYDVKM. CDR3 in amino acids: CASTAAGGGQETQYF. As DNA, the CDR3 is TGTGCCAGCACCGCAGCGGGGGGAGGCCAAGAGACCCAGTACTTC.

The chain employs TRBV25-1 and TRBJ1-2; D perhaps matches TRBD1 (5 bases). The CDR3 is 13 residues long. Deletions cut 4 bases from V and 4 bases from J, with 10 bases between. CDR1 MGHDK and CDR2 SYGVNS come from the germline V gene. The CDR3 spells CASSAGRAYGYTF. The CDR3 DNA reads TGTGCCAGCAGTGCGGGCAGGGCCTATGGCTACACCTTC.

The chain joins TRBV4-1 to TRBJ1-1; D remains ambiguous. CDR1 is MGHRA, CDR2 YSYEKL, per germline. This CDR3 region has 16 residues. Between the trimmed V and J ends, which lost 2 bases and 0 bases, there was a span of 13 bases. For the CDR3, the DNA is TGCGCCAGCAGCCAAAGACGAACTCCAATGAACACTGAAGCTTTCTTT. This codes for CASSQRRTPMNTEAFF.

The table lists this clone with a count of one. This CDR3 reads CASSEGGAYEQYF. For the CDR3, the DNA is TGTGCCAGCAGTGAAGGAGGTGCGTACGAGCAGTACTTC. The chain combines TRBV6-5 with TRBJ2-7; D is possibly TRBD2 (5 bases). Trimming left V 5 bases short and J 4 bases short, with 12 bases between. Germline CDR1 and CDR2: MNHEY and SVGAGI. The CDR3 has 13 residues.